The 12 T cell receptor beta chains below come from one sample, sequenced in a study of type 1 and type 2 diabetes patients. Genomic DNA was the PCR template. The TCR beta CDR3 region was amplified using 30 forward and 13 reverse primers. From the multiplex PCR reads, TCRdb called clonotypes with MiXCR, one entry per CDR3 protein. The sample comprises under 300,000 distinct CDR3 sequences, roughly 50% of which are singletons, and 12% to 15% rests with the top ten. Source material: peripheral blood mononuclear cells (PBMCs). The receptors shown here come from a man between 18 and 35 years old with type 2 diabetes.

There are a few counts of this clonotype. This sequence joins TRBV30 and TRBJ1-2, with D possibly matching TRBD1 (5 bases). V was cut by 8 bases and J by 5 bases, with 18 bases left in between. The CDR3 is 13 amino acids. Germline assignment: CDR1 GTSNPN and CDR2 SVGIG (reference sequence). Here the CDR3 DNA reads TGTGCCCGCCGGGGCAGGCGTCGGTATGGCTACACCTTC. Translated: CARRGRRRYGYTF. The complete variable domain, with remaining parts taken from reference TRBV30 and TRBJ1-2, reads SQTIHQWPATLVQPVGSPLSLECTVEGTSNPNLYWYRQAAGRGLQLLFYSVGIGQISSEVPQNLSASRPQDRQFILSSKKLLLSDSGFYLCARRGRRRYGYTFGSGTRLTVV.

The genes are TRBV7-2 and TRBJ1-5; no clear D. Germline CDR1 reads SGHTA; CDR2 reads FQGNSA. Trimming took 5 bases from V and 0 from J, leaving 8 bases between them. This CDR3 contains 14 residues. The CDR3 protein is CASSEGNSNQPQHF. As DNA, the CDR3 is TGTGCCAGCAGCGAGGGCAATAGCAATCAGCCCCAGCATTTT.

V gene TRBV7-2 combines with J gene TRBJ1-5, with 7 bases lining up with TRBD1. This CDR3 has 15 residues. CDR1 SGHTA and CDR2 FQGNSA come from the germline V gene. V shed 3 bases and J 0 bases; nucleotides not matched to a gene: 2. In DNA, the CDR3 is TGTGCCAGCAGCTTGGGACAGTATAGCAATCAGCCCCAGCATTTT. It translates to CASSLGQYSNQPQHF.

J is TRBJ2-5 and V is TRBV6-5, with D possibly called TRBD1 or TRBD2 (6 bases each). V lost 6 bases to trimming and J lost 6 bases, with 23 bases between them. Germline V lookup: CDR1 MNHEY, CDR2 SVGAGI. CDR3 length: 16 residues. The CDR3 spells CASSLFLDRRTKTQYF. The CDR3 DNA follows: TGTGCCAGCAGCCTCTTTTTGGACAGACGGACTAAGACCCAGTACTTC.

This clonotype turned up a few times. The chain couples TRBV10-3 to TRBJ1-6; no definite D call. The CDR3 covers 15 residues. Germline CDR1 ENHRY, CDR2 SYGVKD. Deletions cut 2 bases from V and 5 bases from J, with 10 bases between. CDR3 sequence (DNA): TGTGCCATCAGTGAGGGAGGCGGAAATAATTCACCCCTCCACTTT. It translates to CAISEGGGNNSPLHF.

The J gene is TRBJ2-7, the V gene TRBV2, with 7 bases lining up with TRBD2. This CDR3 region has 13 residues. Germline CDR1 SNHLY, CDR2 FYNNEI. With 4 bases clipped from V and 6 bases from J, the junction kept 6 bases outside the gene matches. In nucleotides, the CDR3 is TGTGCCAGCAGTGTTCCCCGGGGGGTCGAGCAGTACTTC. This encodes CASSVPRGVEQYF.

This chain connects TRBV4-1 to TRBJ1-5; tentative D call: TRBD1 (5 bases). Trimming removed 2 bases from V and 5 bases from J, with 13 bases in between. Germline CDR1 reads MGHRA; CDR2 reads YSYEKL. The CDR3 consists of 15 residues. DNA of the CDR3: TGCGCCAGCAGCCAAATAGCGTCGGGGGATCAGCCCCAGCATTTT. Amino acids: CASSQIASGDQPQHF.

This clonotype was seen at least ten times. The CDR3 sequence is CASHYTGTGGELFF. The CDR3 DNA is TGTGCCAGTCACTATACAGGGACGGGCGGGGAGCTGTTTTTT. V usage is TRBV2 and J usage is TRBJ2-2; the D gene is possibly TRBD1 (6 bases). CDR1 and CDR2 from the germline V gene are SNHLY and FYNNEI. This CDR3 is built from 14 residues. V lost 9 bases and J 7 bases, leaving 18 bases between the germline ends.

This clonotype was counted only a few times. The chain links TRBV29-1 to TRBJ2-3, with D perhaps TRBD1 (6 bases). From germline, CDR1 is SQVTM and CDR2 ANQGSEA. The V end lost 3 bases, the J end lost 2 bases, and 12 bases lay between the germline ends. The CDR3 loop spans 14 amino acids. The CDR3 nucleotides are TGCAGCGTTGAGGCCGGGACACCCACAGATACGCAGTATTTT. Translated: CSVEAGTPTDTQYF.

In its sample, this clonotype was seen many times. The gene calls are TRBV2 and TRBJ2-7; 8 bases line up with TRBD1. Germline V gene sequence: CDR1 SNHLY, CDR2 FYNNEI. V dropped 6 bases and J dropped 3; count of bases not matched to a gene: 13. This CDR3 has 16 residues. Here the CDR3 DNA reads TGTGCCAGCAGCCAGGGTGGTCAGGGGGCAAGCTACGAGCAGTACTTC. Protein sequence: CASSQGGQGASYEQYF.

The J gene is TRBJ2-1, the V gene TRBV20-1, with 7 bases fitting TRBD1. The CDR3 totals 12 residues. Trimming took 6 bases from V and 8 from J; bases not matched to a gene: 7. Germline V gene data show CDR1 as DFQATT and CDR2 as SNEGSKA (reference sequence). The CDR3 loop is CSARRGSYEQFF. DNA for the CDR3: TGCAGTGCCCGCAGGGGGTCGTATGAGCAGTTCTTC.

The chain carries TRBV7-3 and TRBJ2-4; 7 positions match TRBD2. CDR1 and CDR2 (germline): SGHTA, FQGTGA. The V and J ends lost 9 bases and 10 bases, in that order; junction bases with no gene match: 12. The CDR3 extends over 13 amino acids. CDR3 region: CASAKGLAEIQYF. The CDR3 nucleotides are TGTGCCAGTGCGAAGGGCCTAGCGGAAATTCAGTACTTC. The full variable domain, in which reference TRBV7-3 and TRBJ2-4 provide the parts outside the CDR3, is GAGVSQTPSNKVTEKGKYVELRCDPISGHTALYWYRQSLGQGPEFLIYFQGTGAADDSGLPNDRFFAVRPEGSVSTLKIQRTERGDSAVYLCASAKGLAEIQYFGAGTRLSVL.